These T cell receptor beta chains were read from a single sample in a study of CD8 T cells in Susac syndrome. TCRdb independently ran MiXCR on the immunoSEQ multiplex PCR reads; one entry per CDR3 protein. Of 150,000 to 200,000 distinct CDR3 sequences listed, around 94% are singletons. Material for sequencing was CD4+ T cells from PBMCs. Every receptor here comes from a human donor in good health. The CDR3 runs from the conserved cysteine through the conserved F or W. The D gene is left open where the match is weak.

TRBJ2-1,TRBV20-1,TRBD2,CSASASGGPNNEQFF,TGCAGTGCTAGTGCTAGCGGGGGACCGAACAATGAGCAGTTCTTC
TRBJ1-5,TRBV6-6,NA,CASSARAEDNQPQHF,TGTGCCAGCAGCGCCCGGGCCGAAGACAATCAGCCCCAGCATTTT
TRBJ1-2,TRBV29-1,NA,CSVLPFTGSGGYTF,TGCAGCGTTCTCCCATTTACAGGGTCTGGAGGCTACACCTTC
TRBJ2-5,TRBV23-1,NA,CAPPTGEETQYF,TGCGCCCCCCCAACGGGGGAAGAGACCCAGTACTTC
TRBJ2-5,TRBV29-1,NA,CSVEAGQGTTQYF,TGCAGCGTTGAAGCGGGCCAGGGCACGACCCAGTACTTC
TRBJ2-7,TRBV30,NA,CAWRTGNYEQYF,TGTGCCTGGAGGACAGGAAATTACGAGCAGTACTTC
TRBJ2-5,TRBV30,NA,CAWSHVPDSQETQYF,TGTGCCTGGAGTCATGTACCGGACAGCCAAGAGACCCAGTACTTC
TRBJ1-3,TRBV7-9,TRBD1,CASSLTGTGSGNTIYF,TGTGCCAGCAGCCTTACCGGGACAGGGTCTGGAAACACCATATATTTT
TRBJ1-4,TRBV29-1,TRBD1,CSVRPTGVNEKLFF,TGCAGCGTTCGCCCGACAGGGGTAAATGAAAAACTGTTTTTT
TRBJ2-6,TRBV24-1,TRBD1,CATETGGASGANVLTF,TGTGCCACAGAGACAGGGGGCGCTTCTGGGGCCAACGTCCTGACTTTC
TRBJ2-1,TRBV4-3,TRBD1,CASSLDRAREQFF,TGCGCCAGCAGCCTGGACAGGGCGCGGGAGCAGTTCTTC
TRBJ2-3,TRBV20-1,NA,CSAPDRYTDTQYF,TGCAGTGCTCCCGACAGATACACAGATACGCAGTATTTT
TRBJ2-5,TRBV3-1,TRBD2,CASSPSLAGGGETQYF,TGTGCCAGCAGCCCCTCTTTAGCGGGGGGAGGAGAGACCCAGTACTTC
TRBJ2-3,TRBV4-3,NA,CASSQGVGGAQYF,TGCGCCAGCAGCCAAGGGGTGGGCGGGGCGCAGTATTTT
TRBJ2-1,TRBV29-1,NA,CSVLQVYNEQFF,TGCAGCGTGCTACAGGTCTACAATGAGCAGTTCTTC
TRBJ2-1,TRBV4-1,TRBD2,CASSQAVGSGGSLPYNEQFF,TGCGCCAGCAGCCAAGCGGTTGGTAGCGGGGGGAGCCTCCCCTACAATGAGCAGTTCTTC
TRBJ2-7,TRBV28,NA,CASQVRGSSSYEQYF,TGTGCCAGCCAAGTCAGGGGCTCTAGCTCCTACGAGCAGTACTTC